In its sample, the clone carrying this T cell receptor (beta chain) was seen a few times. Its specificity is not known. This sample was taken from a study of blood T cells in healthy people across ages. Combining a sample-barcoded 5' primer with a J-beta primer mix, a second PCR ran for about 6 to 12 cycles. Each cDNA molecule was tagged by a template-switch adaptor with 12 random nucleotides. TCRdb reanalysed the 5' RACE reads using MiXCR and keeps one entry per CDR3 protein. This sample has approximately 1,000,000 distinct CDR3 sequences; around two fifths occur once, and the top ten carry approximately 14%. Every sample gave at least 6 micrograms of total RNA when it was extracted. Study findings and constraints: In older individuals, TCR beta diversity per million T cells was lower, falling roughly linearly with age. Long-lived donors exceeded aged donors in naive CD4+ cells and diversity.

The source material was blood. The clonotype comes from a man younger than 35 in good health.

CDR3 residues: CASSLEGGRGTEAFF. In DNA form, the CDR3 reads TGCGCCAGCAGCTTGGAAGGGGGCCGAGGGACTGAAGCTTTCTTT. V is TRBV5-1 and J is TRBJ1-1; the match to TRBD1 covers 7 bases. The CDR3 is 15 residues long. Germline loops: CDR1 SGHRS, CDR2 YFSETQ. Trimming cost V 0 bases and J 5 bases; bases outside gene matches: 7.